The sequence of this T cell receptor beta chain was determined in a study of response to subunit inactivated influenza vaccine. Study-wide results and caveats: Researchers suggested that each seasonal influenza vaccination recruits few new T cells.

Details on this clonotype: No antigen is known for it.

Germline CDR1 DFQATT, CDR2 SNEGSKA (reference sequence). The CDR3 spans 14 residues. V was clipped by 3 bases and J by 0 bases, with 9 bases between them. TCRdb re-called the RT-PCR reads with MiXCR, one entry per CDR3 protein. The sample lists about 800,000 distinct CDR3 sequences, 21% occurring once. The chain couples TRBV20-1 to TRBJ2-1; D gene ambiguous. This TCR was sampled from a man aged 45-60 years who received an inactivated influenza vaccine. Sample: PBMCs from blood, taken about 5 days after vaccination. The CDR3, as DNA: TGCAGTGCTAGTTCGACTGGCTCCTACAATGAGCAGTTCTTC. It encodes CSASSTGSYNEQFF.